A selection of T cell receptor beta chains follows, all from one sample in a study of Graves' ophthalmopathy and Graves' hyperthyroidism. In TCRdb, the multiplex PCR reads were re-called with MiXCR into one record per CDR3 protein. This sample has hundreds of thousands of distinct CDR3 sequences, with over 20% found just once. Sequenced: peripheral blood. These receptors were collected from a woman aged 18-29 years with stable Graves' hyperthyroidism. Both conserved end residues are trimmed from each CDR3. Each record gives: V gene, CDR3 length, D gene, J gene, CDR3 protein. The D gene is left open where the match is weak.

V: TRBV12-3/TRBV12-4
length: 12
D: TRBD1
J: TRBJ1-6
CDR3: ASRPGQGYSPLH

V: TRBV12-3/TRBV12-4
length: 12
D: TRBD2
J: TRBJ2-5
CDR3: ASTQLGGGETQY

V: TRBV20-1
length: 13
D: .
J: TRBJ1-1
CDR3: SARLTTGGDTEAF

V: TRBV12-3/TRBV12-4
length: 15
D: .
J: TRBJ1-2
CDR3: ASSSRPRQDLNYGYT

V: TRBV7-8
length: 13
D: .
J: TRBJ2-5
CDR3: ASSFGLLEGETQY

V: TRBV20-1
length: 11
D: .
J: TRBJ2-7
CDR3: SARGVGPYEQY

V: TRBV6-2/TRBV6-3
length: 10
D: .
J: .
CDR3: ASSYTAGEQF

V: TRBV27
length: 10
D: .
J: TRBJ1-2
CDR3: ASSLRGAGYT

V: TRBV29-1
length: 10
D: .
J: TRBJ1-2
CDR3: SAPGLDYGYT

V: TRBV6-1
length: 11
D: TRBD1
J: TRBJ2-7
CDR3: ASRDRVEYEQY

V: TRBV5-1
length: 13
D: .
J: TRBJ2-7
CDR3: ASSLVAGSFYEQY

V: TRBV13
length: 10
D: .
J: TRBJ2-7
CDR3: ASSSLAGEQY

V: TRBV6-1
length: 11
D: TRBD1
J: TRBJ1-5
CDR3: ASTRQGYQPQH

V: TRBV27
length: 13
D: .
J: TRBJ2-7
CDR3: ASSSQLSRGYEQY

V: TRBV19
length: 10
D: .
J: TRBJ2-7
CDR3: ASSYGAHEQY

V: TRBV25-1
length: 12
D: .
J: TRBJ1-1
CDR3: ASSESQGRAEAF

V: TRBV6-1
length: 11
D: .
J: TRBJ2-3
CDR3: ASSQPNVDTQY

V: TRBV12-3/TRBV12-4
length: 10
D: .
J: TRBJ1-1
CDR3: ASSLGDSEAF

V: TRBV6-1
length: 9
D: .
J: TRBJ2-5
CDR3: ASSQSETQY

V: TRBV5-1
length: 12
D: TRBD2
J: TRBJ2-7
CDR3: ASSLELAGYEQY

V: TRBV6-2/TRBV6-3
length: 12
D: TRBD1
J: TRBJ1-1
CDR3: ASSPQGLTAEAF

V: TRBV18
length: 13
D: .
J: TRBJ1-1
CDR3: ASSPGDRGYTEAF

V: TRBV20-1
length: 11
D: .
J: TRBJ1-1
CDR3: SAPGPLGAEAF

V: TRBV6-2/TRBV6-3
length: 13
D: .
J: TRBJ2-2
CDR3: ASRRDGSNTGELF

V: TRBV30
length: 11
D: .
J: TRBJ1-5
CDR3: AWSVGGRQPQH

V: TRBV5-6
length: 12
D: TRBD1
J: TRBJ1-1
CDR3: ASSVFGQGSAAF

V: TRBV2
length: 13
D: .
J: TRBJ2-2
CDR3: ASSEATEGPGELF

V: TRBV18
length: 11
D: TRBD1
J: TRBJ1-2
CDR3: ASSPDRVYGYS

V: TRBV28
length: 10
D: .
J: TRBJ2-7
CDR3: ASSFGLYEQY

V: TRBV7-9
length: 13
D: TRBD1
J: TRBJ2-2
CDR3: ASSDPGQGGGELF

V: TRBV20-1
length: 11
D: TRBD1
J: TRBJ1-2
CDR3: SARVGQNFGYT

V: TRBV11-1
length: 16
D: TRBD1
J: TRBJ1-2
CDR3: ASSSGTGHKIDGGGYT

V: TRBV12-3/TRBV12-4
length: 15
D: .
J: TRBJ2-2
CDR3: ASIRIADVWNTGELF

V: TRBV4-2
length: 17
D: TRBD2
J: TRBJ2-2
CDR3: ASSQDRTSGRGNTGELF

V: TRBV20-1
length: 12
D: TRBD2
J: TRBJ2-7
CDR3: SAQRTSGSYEQY

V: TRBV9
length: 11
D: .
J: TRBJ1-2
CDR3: ASSVVPGDGYT

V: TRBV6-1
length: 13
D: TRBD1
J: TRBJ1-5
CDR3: ASSIQGGLNQPQH

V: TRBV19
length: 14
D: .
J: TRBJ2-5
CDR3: ASSITGTAAGETQY

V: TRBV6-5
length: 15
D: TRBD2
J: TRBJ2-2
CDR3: ASSYSGGGRRSGELF

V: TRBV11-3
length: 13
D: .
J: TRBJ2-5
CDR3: ASSPGLIDQETQY

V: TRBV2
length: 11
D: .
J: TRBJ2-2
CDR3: ASSEAGPGELF

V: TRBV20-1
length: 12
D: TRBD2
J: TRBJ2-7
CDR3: SAPTSGSSYEQY

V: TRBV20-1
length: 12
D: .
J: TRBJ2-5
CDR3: SAREVMGEETQY

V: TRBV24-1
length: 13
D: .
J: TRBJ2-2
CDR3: ATSGGKDWTGELF

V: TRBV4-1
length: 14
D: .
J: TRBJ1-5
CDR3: ASSQDGLGGNQPQH

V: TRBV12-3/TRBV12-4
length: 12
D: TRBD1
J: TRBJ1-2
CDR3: ASSSNRGLVGYT

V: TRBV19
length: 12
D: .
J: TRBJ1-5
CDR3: ASSFGSGGQPQH

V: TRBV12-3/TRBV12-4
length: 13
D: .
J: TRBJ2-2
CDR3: ASSFETENTGELF

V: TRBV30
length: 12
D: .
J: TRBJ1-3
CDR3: AWSVERRGNTIY

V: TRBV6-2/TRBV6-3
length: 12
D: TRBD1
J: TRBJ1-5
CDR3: ASNPQGFSQPQH

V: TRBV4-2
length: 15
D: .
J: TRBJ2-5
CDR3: ASSHGSGARNQETQY

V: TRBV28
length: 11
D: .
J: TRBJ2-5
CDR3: ASSGTARGTQY

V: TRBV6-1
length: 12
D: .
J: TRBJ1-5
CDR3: ATRKAGWGQPQH

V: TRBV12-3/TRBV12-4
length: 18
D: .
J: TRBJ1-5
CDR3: ASSLEGIGTFRTRSQPQH

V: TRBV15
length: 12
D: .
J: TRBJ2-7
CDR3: ATSPPGRFVEQY

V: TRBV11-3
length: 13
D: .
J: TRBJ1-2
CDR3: ASSLAFGAAYGYT